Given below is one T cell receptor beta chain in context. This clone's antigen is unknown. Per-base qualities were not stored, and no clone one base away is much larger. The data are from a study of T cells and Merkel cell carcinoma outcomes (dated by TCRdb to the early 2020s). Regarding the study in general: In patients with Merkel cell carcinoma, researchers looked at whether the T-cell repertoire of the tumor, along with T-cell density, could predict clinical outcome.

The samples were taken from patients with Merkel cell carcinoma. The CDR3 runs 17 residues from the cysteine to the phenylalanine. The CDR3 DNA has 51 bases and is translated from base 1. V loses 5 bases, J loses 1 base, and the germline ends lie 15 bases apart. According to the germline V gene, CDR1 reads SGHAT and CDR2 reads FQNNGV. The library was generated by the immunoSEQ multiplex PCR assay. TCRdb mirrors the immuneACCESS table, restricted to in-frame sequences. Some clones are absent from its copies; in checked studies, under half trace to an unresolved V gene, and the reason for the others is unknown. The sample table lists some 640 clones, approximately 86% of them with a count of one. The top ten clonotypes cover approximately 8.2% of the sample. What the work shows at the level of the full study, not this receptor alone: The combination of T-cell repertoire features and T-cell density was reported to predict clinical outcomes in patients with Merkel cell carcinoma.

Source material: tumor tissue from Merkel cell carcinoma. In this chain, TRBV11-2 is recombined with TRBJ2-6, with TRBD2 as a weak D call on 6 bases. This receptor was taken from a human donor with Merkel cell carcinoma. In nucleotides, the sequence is TGTGCCAGCAGCACGGGAGCAGGTCAGTCTGGGGCCAACGTCCTGACTTTC. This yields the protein CASSTGAGQSGANVLTF.